This TCR beta chain comes out of a study of shared clonotypes between healthy human individuals. Study-level findings and limits: Relative to clonotypes present in all four donors, those not shared had lower generation probabilities. Despite large depth, sorted-subset datasets appeared incompletely sequenced.

Only Caucasian adults living in Nashville, Tennessee served as donors. Partitioning of CD4+ cells yielded a CD45RA+ naive subset and a CD45RA-negative memory subset. The method was immunoSEQ multiplex PCR; TCRdb's version includes in-frame clones alone and lacks a portion of them. Among 2 million to 3 million clones, over 85% were seen once, and the ten largest hold about 0.39%. As to this clone: Its specificity is not known.

The length of the CDR3 is 15 residues. The ends were cut back, 3 bases at V and 3 bases at J, with 15 bases in the middle. Germline CDR1 KGHSH, CDR2 LQKENI. Sequencing was carried out using naive CD4+ T cells from PBMCs. The subset was: CD45RA+ positively selected. The TCR sequence derives from a man aged 18 to 30 in good health. Some clones in this sample may be carry-over from other donors' samples. The chain couples TRBV18 to TRBJ2-7; D is perhaps TRBD2 (6 bases). The DNA of the CDR3 is TGTGCCAGCTCACCGGGGCTGGGCGGGGTCTACGAGCAGTACTTC. Translating it yields CASSPGLGGVYEQYF.